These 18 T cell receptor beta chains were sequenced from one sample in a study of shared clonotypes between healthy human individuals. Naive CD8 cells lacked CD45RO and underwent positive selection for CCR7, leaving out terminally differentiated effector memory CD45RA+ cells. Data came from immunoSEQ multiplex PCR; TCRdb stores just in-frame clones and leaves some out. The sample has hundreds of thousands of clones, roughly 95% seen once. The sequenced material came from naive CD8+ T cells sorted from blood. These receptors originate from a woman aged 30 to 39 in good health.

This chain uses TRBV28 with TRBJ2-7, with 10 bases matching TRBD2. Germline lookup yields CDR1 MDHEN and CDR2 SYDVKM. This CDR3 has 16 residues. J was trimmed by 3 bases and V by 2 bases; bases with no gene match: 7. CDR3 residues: CASSLPKREGLYEQYF. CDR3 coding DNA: TGTGCCAGCAGTTTACCCAAGCGGGAGGGCCTCTACGAGCAGTACTTC. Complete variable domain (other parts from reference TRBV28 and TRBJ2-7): DVKVTQSSRYLVKRTGEKVFLECVQDMDHENMFWYRQDPGLGLRLIYFSYDVKMKEKGDIPEGYSVSREKKERFSLILESASTNQTSMYLCASSLPKREGLYEQYFGPGTRLTVT.

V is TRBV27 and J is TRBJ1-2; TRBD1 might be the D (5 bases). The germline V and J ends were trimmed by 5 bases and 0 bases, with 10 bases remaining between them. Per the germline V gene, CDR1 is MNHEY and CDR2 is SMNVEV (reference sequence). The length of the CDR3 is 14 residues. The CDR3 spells CASSQGGTNYGYTF. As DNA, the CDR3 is TGTGCCAGCAGTCAGGGTGGAACTAACTATGGCTACACCTTC.

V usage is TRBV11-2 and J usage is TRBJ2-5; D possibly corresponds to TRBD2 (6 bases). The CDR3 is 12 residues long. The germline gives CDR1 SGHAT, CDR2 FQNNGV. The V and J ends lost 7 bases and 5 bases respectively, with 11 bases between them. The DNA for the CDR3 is TGTGCCAGCAACTACCTAGCGGAGACCCAGTACTTC. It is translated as CASNYLAETQYF.

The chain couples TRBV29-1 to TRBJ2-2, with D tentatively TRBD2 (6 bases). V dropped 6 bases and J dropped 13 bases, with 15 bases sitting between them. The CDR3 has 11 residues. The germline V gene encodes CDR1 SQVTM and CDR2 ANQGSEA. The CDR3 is CSVLVGGGLFF. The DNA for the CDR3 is TGCAGCGTCCTCGTCGGGGGAGGGCTGTTTTTT.

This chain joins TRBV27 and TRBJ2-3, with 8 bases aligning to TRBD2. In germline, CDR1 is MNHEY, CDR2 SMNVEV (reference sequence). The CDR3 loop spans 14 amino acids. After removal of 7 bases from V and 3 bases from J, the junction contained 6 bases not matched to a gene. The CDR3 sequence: CASTQREGTDTQYF. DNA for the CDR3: TGTGCCAGCACCCAACGGGAGGGGACAGATACGCAGTATTTT.

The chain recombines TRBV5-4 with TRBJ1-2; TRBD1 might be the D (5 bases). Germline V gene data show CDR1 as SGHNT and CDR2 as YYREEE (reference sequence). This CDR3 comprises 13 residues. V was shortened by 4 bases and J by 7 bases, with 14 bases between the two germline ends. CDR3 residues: CASSPRGGTGYTF. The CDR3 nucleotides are TGTGCCAGCAGCCCCCGGGGAGGGACTGGCTACACCTTC.

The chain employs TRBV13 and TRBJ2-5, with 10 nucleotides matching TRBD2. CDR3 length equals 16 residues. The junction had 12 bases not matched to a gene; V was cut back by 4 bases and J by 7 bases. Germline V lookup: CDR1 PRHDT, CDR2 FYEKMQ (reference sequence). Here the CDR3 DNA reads TGTGCCAGCAGCTCGCCTAGCGGCATAGCGGGGGGGACCCAGTACTTC. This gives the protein CASSSPSGIAGGTQYF.

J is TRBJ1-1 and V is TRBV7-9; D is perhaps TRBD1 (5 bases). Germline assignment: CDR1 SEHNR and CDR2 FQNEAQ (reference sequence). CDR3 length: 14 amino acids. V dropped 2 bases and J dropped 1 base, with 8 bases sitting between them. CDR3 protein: CASSLQGWNTEAFF. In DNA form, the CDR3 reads TGTGCCAGCAGCTTACAGGGCTGGAACACTGAAGCTTTCTTT.

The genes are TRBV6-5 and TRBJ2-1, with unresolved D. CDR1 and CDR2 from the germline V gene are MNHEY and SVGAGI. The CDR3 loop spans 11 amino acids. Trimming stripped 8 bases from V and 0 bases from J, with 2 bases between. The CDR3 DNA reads TGTGCCAGCCACTCCTACAATGAGCAGTTCTTC. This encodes CASHSYNEQFF.

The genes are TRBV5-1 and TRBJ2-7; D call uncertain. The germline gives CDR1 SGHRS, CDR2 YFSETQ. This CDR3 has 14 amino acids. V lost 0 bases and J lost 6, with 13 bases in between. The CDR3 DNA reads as TGCGCCAGCAGCTTGGACTACCCAACGGGCGAGCAGTACTTC. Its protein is CASSLDYPTGEQYF.

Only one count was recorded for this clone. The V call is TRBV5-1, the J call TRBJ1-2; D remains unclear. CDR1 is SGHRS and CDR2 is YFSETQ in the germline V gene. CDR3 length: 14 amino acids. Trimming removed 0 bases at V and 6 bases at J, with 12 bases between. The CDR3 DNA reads TGCGCCAGCAGCTTGGTTTCGGGAAGCGATGGCTACACCTTC. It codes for CASSLVSGSDGYTF. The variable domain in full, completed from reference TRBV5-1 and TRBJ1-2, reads KAGVTQTPRYLIKTRGQQVTLSCSPISGHRSVSWYQQTPGQGLQFLFEYFSETQRNKGNFPGRFSGRQFSNSRSEMNVSTLELGDSALYLCASSLVSGSDGYTFGSGTRLTVV.

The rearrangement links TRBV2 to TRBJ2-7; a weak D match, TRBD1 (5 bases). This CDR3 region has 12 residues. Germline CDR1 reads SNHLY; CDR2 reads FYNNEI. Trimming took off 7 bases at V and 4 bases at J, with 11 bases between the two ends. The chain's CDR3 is CASMDIGYEQYF. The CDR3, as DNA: TGTGCCAGCATGGACATAGGATACGAGCAGTACTTC.

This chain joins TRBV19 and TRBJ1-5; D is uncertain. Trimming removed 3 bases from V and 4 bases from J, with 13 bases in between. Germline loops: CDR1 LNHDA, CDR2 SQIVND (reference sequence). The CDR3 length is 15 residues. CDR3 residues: CASSMVSYVNQPQHF. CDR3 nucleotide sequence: TGTGCCAGTAGTATGGTATCATACGTAAATCAGCCCCAGCATTTT.

In DNA, the CDR3 is TGTGCCAGTAGTATAATTAGCGGGAGAGAAGATACGCAGTATTTT. Protein sequence: CASSIISGREDTQYF. The chain joins TRBV19 to TRBJ2-3; TRBD2 matches 9 bases. Unmatched junction bases numbered 5, after V lost 2 bases and J lost 5 bases. Germline V lookup: CDR1 LNHDA, CDR2 SQIVND (reference sequence). This CDR3 spans 15 amino acids.

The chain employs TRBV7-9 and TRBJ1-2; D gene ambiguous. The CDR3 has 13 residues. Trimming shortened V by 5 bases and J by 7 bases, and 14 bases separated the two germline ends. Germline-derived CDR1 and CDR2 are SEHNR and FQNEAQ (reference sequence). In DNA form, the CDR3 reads TGTGCCAGCAGCCACCGCTGGGTCCCTGGCTACACCTTC. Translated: CASSHRWVPGYTF.

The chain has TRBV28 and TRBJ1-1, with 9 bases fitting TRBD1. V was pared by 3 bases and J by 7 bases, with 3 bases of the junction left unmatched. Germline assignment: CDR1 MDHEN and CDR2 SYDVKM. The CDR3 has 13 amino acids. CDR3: CASSFRDRDEAFF. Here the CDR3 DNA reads TGTGCCAGCAGTTTCCGGGACAGGGATGAAGCTTTCTTT.

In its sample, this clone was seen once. The CDR3, as DNA: TGTGCCAGCAGCCAAGTAGTCAGTTCACCCCTCCACTTT. Translated, it gives CASSQVVSSPLHF. The chain employs TRBV4-2 and TRBJ1-6, with unresolved D. The V end was cut by 1 base, the J end by 9 bases, with 7 bases between. The CDR3 has 13 residues. Germline CDR1 reads LGHNA; CDR2 reads YNFKEQ.

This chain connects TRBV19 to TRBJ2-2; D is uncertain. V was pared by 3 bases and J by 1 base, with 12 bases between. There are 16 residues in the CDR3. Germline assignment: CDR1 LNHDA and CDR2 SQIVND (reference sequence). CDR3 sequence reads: CASSIYLQWNTGELFF. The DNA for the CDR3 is TGTGCCAGTAGTATCTATCTCCAGTGGAACACCGGGGAGCTGTTTTTT.